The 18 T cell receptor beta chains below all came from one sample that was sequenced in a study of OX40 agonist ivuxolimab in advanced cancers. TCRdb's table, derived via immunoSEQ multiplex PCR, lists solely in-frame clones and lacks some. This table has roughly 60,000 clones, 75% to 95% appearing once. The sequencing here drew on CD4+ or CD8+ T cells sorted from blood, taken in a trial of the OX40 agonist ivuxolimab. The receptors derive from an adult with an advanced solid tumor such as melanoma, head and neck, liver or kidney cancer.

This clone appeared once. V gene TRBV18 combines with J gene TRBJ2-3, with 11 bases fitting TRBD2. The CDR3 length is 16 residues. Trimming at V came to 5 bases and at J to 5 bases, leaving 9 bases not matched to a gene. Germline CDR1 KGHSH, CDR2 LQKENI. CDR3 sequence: CASSELPGLAVDTQYF. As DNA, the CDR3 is TGTGCCAGCTCAGAACTCCCGGGACTAGCGGTAGATACGCAGTATTTT.

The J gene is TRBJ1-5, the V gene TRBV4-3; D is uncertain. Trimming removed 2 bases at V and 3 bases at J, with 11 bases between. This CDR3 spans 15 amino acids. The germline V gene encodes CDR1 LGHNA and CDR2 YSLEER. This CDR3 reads CASSQSLGFNQPQHF. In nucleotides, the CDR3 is TGCGCCAGCAGCCAAAGTTTGGGCTTCAATCAGCCCCAGCATTTT.

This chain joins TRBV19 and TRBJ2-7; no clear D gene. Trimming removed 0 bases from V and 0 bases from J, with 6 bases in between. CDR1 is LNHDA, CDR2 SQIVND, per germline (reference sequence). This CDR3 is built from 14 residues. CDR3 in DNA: TGTGCCAGTAGTATAGAGGCTAGCTCCTACGAGCAGTACTTC. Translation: CASSIEASSYEQYF.

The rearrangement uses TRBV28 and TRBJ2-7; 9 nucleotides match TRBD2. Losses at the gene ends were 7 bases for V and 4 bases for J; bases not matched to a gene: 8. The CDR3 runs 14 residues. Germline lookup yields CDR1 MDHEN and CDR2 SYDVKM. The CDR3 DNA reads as TGTGCCAGCACCTCCGGGACTAGCAGATACGAGCAGTACTTC. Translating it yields CASTSGTSRYEQYF.

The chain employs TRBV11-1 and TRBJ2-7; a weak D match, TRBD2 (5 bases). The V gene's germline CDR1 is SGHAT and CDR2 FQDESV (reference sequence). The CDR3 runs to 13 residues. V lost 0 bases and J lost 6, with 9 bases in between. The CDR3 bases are TGTGCCAGCAGCTTAGCGGGAGTCGGCGAGCAGTACTTC. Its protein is CASSLAGVGEQYF. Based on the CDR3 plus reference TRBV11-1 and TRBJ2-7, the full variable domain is EAEVAQSPRYKITEKSQAVAFWCDPISGHATLYWYRQILGQGPELLVQFQDESVVDDSQLPKDRFSAERLKGVDSTLKIQPAELGDSAMYLCASSLAGVGEQYFGPGTRLTVT.

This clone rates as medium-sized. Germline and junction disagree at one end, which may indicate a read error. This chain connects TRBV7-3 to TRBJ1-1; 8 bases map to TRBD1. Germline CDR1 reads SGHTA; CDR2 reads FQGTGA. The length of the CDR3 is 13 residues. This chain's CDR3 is CASSLDREAEAFF. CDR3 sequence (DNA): TGTGCTAGCAGTTTGGACAGGGAGGCTGAAGCTTTCTTT.

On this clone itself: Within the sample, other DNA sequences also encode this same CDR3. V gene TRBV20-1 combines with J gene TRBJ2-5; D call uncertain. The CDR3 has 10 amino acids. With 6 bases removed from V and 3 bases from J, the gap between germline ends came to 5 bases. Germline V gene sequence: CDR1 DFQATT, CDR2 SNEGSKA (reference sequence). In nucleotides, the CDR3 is TGCAGTGCCAGTAAAGAGACCCAGTACTTC. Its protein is CSASKETQYF.

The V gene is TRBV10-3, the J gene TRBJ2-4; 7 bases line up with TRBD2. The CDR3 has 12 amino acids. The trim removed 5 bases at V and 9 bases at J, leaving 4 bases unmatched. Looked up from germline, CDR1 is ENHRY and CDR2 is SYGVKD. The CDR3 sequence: CAISSGKTIQYF. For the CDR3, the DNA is TGTGCCATCAGTAGCGGGAAGACCATTCAGTACTTC.

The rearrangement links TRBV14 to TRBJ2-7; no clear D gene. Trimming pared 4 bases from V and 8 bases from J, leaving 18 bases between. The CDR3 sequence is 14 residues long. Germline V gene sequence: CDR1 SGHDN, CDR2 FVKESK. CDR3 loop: CASSRAGALIQQYF. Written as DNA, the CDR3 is TGTGCCAGCAGCCGGGCAGGCGCACTAATCCAGCAGTACTTC. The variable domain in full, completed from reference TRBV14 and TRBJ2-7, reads EAGVTQFPSHSVIEKGQTVTLRCDPISGHDNLYWYRRVMGKEIKFLLHFVKESKQDESGMPNNRFLAERTGGTYSTLKVQPAELEDSGVYFCASSRAGALIQQYFGPGTRLTVT.

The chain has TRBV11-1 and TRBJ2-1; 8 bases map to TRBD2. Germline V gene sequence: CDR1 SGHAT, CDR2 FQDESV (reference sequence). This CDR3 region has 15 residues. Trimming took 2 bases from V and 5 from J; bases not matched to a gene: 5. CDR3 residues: CASSLMLAGDNEQFF. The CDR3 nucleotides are TGTGCCAGCAGCTTAATGCTAGCGGGCGACAATGAGCAGTTCTTC.

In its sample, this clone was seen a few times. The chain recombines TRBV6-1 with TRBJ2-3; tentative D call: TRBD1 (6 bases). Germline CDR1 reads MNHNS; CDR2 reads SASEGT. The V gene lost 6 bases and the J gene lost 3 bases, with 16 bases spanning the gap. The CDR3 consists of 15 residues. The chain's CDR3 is CASSRGWQGTDTQYF. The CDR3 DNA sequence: TGTGCCAGCAGCCGCGGATGGCAGGGGACAGATACGCAGTATTTT.

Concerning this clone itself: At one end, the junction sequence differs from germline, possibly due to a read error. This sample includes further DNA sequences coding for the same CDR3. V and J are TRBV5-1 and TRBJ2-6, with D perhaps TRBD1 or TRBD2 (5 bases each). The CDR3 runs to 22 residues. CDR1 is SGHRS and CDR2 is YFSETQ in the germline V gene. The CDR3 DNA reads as TGCGCCAGCTCCACCATGACAGCAAATTCGAACATAGGACTTCTCGGGGCCAATGTCCTGACTTTC. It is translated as CASSTMTANSNIGLLGANVLTF.

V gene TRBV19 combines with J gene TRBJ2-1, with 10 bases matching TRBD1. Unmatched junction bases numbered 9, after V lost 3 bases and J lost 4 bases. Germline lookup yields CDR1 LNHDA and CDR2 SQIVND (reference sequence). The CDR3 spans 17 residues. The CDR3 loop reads CASSIVGDRGRYNEQFF. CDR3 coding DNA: TGTGCCAGTAGTATCGTGGGGGACAGGGGCCGTTACAATGAGCAGTTCTTC.

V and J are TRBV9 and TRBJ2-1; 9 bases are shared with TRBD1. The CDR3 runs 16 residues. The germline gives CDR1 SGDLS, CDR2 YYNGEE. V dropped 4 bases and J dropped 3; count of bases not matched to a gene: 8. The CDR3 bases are TGTGCCAGCAGCCCTCGACAGGGGGTGAACTACAATGAGCAGTTCTTC. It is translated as CASSPRQGVNYNEQFF.

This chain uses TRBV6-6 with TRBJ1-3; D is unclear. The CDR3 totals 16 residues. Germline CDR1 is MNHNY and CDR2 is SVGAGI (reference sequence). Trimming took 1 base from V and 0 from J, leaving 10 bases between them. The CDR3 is CASSYFLEDSGNTIYF. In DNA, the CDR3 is TGTGCCAGCAGTTACTTCCTCGAAGACTCTGGAAACACCATATATTTT.

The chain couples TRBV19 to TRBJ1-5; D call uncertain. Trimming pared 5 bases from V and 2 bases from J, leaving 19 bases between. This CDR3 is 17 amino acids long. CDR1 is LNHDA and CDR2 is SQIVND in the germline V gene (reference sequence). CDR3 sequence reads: CASSPRTPSGGNQPQHF. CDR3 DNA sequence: TGTGCCAGTAGTCCTCGGACTCCCTCAGGAGGCAATCAGCCCCAGCATTTT.

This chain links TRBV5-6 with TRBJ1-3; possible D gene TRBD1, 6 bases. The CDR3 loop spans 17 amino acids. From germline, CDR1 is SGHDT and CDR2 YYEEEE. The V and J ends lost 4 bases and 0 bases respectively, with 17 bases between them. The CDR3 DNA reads TGTGCCAGCAGCCTACAGGGAAGTGACCTCTCTGGAAACACCATATATTTT. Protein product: CASSLQGSDLSGNTIYF.

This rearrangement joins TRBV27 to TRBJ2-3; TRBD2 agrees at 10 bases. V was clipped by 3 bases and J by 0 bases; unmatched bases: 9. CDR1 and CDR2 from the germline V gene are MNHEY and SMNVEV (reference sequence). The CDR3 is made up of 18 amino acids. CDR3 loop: CASSFSAGLAASTDTQYF. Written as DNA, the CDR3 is TGTGCCAGCAGTTTCTCAGCTGGACTAGCGGCTAGCACAGATACGCAGTATTTT.